The clone carrying this T cell receptor (beta chain) was observed a handful of times. Its target is unknown. There are 15 residues in the CDR3. Germline assignment: CDR1 SGHRS and CDR2 YFSETQ. With 5 bases removed from V and 0 bases from J, the gap between germline ends came to 11 bases. These data are taken from a study of response to subunit inactivated influenza vaccine. MiXCR, run by TCRdb on the RT-PCR reads, gives a single entry per CDR3 protein. The table has 650,000 to 850,000 distinct CDR3 sequences, about 15% seen once; the top ten hold 5.5% to 7%. Whole-study results and caveats: Few additional T cells are recruited per seasonal influenza vaccination, authors suggested.

The chain carries TRBV5-1 and TRBJ2-2; D is perhaps TRBD1 or TRBD2 (6 bases each). The input for sequencing was PBMCs from blood, taken around two weeks before vaccination. This sequence originates from a man aged 45-60 years who received an inactivated influenza vaccine. In DNA form, the CDR3 reads TGCGCCAGCAGAAGGGGGGCAGCGAACACCGGGGAGCTGTTTTTT. Residues: CASRRGAANTGELFF. Looking up the rest from reference TRBV5-1 and TRBJ2-2 gives the full variable domain: KAGVTQTPRYLIKTRGQQVTLSCSPISGHRSVSWYQQTPGQGLQFLFEYFSETQRNKGNFPGRFSGRQFSNSRSEMNVSTLELGDSALYLCASRRGAANTGELFFGEGSRLTVL.